This note documents a single TCR beta chain sequence. This record belongs to a study of blood T cell repertoires in COVID-19. Using immunoSEQ multiplex PCR, the repertoire was profiled, and TCRdb retains in-frame clones only, with some absent. The top ten hold roughly 15% of the sample, which has 250,000 to 300,000 clones, 80% to 90% seen once. Trimming took 0 bases from V and 5 from J; bases not matched to a gene: 11. The CDR3 is 17 residues long. In germline, CDR1 is SGHRS, CDR2 YFSETQ. The sample taken for sequencing was PBMCs or T cells enriched from blood (not recorded which). This TCR derives from a man aged 18 to 30 who had recovered from COVID-19. V usage is TRBV5-1 and J usage is TRBJ2-7, with 10 nucleotides matching TRBD2. This chain's CDR3 is CASSLGRVAGGHNEQYF. As DNA, the CDR3 is TGCGCCAGCAGCTTGGGAAGGGTAGCGGGGGGCCACAACGAGCAGTACTTC. The full variable domain, in which reference TRBV5-1 and TRBJ2-7 provide the parts outside the CDR3, is KAGVTQTPRYLIKTRGQQVTLSCSPISGHRSVSWYQQTPGQGLQFLFEYFSETQRNKGNFPGRFSGRQFSNSRSEMNVSTLELGDSALYLCASSLGRVAGGHNEQYFGPGTRLTVT.